Listed below are T cell receptor beta chains from one sample, sequenced in a study of shared clonotypes between healthy human individuals. Data came from immunoSEQ multiplex PCR; TCRdb stores just in-frame clones and leaves some out. The table lists a few hundred thousand clones, over 75% of them singletons. The specimen sequenced was memory CD8+ T cells sorted from blood. These receptors were collected from a young man in good health. Both conserved end residues are part of each CDR3. D genes are given only for firm matches. Size values are once, few and many counts, or a class for expanded clones, and some rows have none.

D | J | size | V | DNA | CDR3
. | TRBJ2-3 | . | TRBV7-2 | TGTGCCAGCAGCTTAGCGCGGTATGGGGTCAGCACAGATACGCAGTATTTT | CASSLARYGVSTDTQYF
TRBD2 | TRBJ2-7 | . | TRBV5-6 | TGTGCCAGCAGCTTGGCGACTAGCGGGAGGGCCTACGAGCAGTACTTC | CASSLATSGRAYEQYF
. | TRBJ1-1 | . | TRBV28 | TGTGCCAGCAGTTCTCACAGGGTTGGGCCTGAAGCTTTCTTT | CASSSHRVGPEAFF
. | TRBJ2-3 | . | TRBV6-1 | TGTGCCAGCAGTGAAGCGGAGGGGGCGCGGGATACGCAGTATTTT | CASSEAEGARDTQYF
TRBD1 | TRBJ1-1 | . | TRBV11-2 | TGTGCCAGCAGCTTATCGGGTCGGACAGGGTTGAACACTGAAGCTTTCTTT | CASSLSGRTGLNTEAFF
TRBD1 | TRBJ2-3 | . | TRBV13 | TGTGCCAGCAGCGAGGTCGACAGGGGGGCAGATACGCAGTATTTT | CASSEVDRGADTQYF
. | TRBJ2-4 | . | TRBV2 | TGTGCCAGCAGTGAAGGGCTAGCCAAAAACATTCAGTACTTC | CASSEGLAKNIQYF
TRBD1 | TRBJ2-1 | . | TRBV2 | TGTGCCAGCAGTGAACGACAGGGGGTGTACAATGAGCAGTTCTTC | CASSERQGVYNEQFF
TRBD1 | TRBJ1-1 | once | TRBV7-8 | TGTGCCAGCAGCTTTGGGATAGGGGGCCAAAACACTGAAGCTTTCTTT | CASSFGIGGQNTEAFF
TRBD2 | TRBJ2-3 | . | TRBV6-1 | TGTGCCAGCAGTGATCCTGCGGGGGGAGGAACAGATACGCAGTATTTT | CASSDPAGGGTDTQYF
TRBD2 | TRBJ2-5 | . | TRBV11-2 | TGTGCCAGCAGCCGAGCTCCTAGCGGGACTGAGACCCAGTACTTC | CASSRAPSGTETQYF
TRBD2 | TRBJ2-7 | . | TRBV7-9 | TGTGCCAGCAGCTTAGCTGGTGGTCCACGGGGAGGGGAGCAGTACTTC | CASSLAGGPRGGEQYF
. | TRBJ1-2 | . | TRBV7-9 | TGTGCCAGCAGCCCGCAGATTTGGTATGGCTACACCTTC | CASSPQIWYGYTF
TRBD2 | TRBJ2-7 | . | TRBV19 | TGTGCCAGTAGTCCGGCGGGGGAGTACGAGCAGTACTTC | CASSPAGEYEQYF
. | TRBJ1-4 | . | TRBV10-3 | TGTGCCATCAGTGACCAAGAGGCAACTAATGAAAAACTGTTTTTT | CAISDQEATNEKLFF
TRBD2 | TRBJ2-7 | . | TRBV6-1 | TGTGCCAGCATTGAGGCGGGAGTGAGGGAGCAGTACTTC | CASIEAGVREQYF
. | TRBJ2-5 | . | TRBV11-2 | TGTGCCAGCAGCCAAGTACGGGGCCAAGAGACCCAGTACTTC | CASSQVRGQETQYF
TRBD2 | TRBJ2-1 | . | TRBV7-2 | TGTGCCAGCAGCTTAAGCTGGCGGGAGTATTCGTATGAGCAGTTCTTC | CASSLSWREYSYEQFF
TRBD2 | TRBJ2-1 | . | TRBV11-2 | TGTGCCAGCACCCCTAGCGGGACCTACAATGAGCAGTTCTTC | CASTPSGTYNEQFF
. | TRBJ1-1 | many | TRBV7-8 | TGTGCCAGCAGCACCCCTGGCTGGACTGAAGCTTTCTTT | CASSTPGWTEAFF
TRBD1 | TRBJ1-2 | . | TRBV30 | TGTGCCTGGAGTGTAGGCAGGGGGCGAGGCTACACCTTC | CAWSVGRGRGYTF
TRBD1 | TRBJ2-7 | . | TRBV4-3 | TGCGCCAGCAGCCAAGAAGGGACAGTTTCCTACGAGCAGTACTTC | CASSQEGTVSYEQYF
. | TRBJ1-3 | . | TRBV4-1 | TGCGCCAGCAGCCAAGTCGTCGACGGACGACACACCATATATTTT | CASSQVVDGRHTIYF
. | TRBJ2-2 | . | TRBV6-5 | TGTGCCAGCAGTTACTCTTCGGGAGACGGGGAGCTGTTTTTT | CASSYSSGDGELFF